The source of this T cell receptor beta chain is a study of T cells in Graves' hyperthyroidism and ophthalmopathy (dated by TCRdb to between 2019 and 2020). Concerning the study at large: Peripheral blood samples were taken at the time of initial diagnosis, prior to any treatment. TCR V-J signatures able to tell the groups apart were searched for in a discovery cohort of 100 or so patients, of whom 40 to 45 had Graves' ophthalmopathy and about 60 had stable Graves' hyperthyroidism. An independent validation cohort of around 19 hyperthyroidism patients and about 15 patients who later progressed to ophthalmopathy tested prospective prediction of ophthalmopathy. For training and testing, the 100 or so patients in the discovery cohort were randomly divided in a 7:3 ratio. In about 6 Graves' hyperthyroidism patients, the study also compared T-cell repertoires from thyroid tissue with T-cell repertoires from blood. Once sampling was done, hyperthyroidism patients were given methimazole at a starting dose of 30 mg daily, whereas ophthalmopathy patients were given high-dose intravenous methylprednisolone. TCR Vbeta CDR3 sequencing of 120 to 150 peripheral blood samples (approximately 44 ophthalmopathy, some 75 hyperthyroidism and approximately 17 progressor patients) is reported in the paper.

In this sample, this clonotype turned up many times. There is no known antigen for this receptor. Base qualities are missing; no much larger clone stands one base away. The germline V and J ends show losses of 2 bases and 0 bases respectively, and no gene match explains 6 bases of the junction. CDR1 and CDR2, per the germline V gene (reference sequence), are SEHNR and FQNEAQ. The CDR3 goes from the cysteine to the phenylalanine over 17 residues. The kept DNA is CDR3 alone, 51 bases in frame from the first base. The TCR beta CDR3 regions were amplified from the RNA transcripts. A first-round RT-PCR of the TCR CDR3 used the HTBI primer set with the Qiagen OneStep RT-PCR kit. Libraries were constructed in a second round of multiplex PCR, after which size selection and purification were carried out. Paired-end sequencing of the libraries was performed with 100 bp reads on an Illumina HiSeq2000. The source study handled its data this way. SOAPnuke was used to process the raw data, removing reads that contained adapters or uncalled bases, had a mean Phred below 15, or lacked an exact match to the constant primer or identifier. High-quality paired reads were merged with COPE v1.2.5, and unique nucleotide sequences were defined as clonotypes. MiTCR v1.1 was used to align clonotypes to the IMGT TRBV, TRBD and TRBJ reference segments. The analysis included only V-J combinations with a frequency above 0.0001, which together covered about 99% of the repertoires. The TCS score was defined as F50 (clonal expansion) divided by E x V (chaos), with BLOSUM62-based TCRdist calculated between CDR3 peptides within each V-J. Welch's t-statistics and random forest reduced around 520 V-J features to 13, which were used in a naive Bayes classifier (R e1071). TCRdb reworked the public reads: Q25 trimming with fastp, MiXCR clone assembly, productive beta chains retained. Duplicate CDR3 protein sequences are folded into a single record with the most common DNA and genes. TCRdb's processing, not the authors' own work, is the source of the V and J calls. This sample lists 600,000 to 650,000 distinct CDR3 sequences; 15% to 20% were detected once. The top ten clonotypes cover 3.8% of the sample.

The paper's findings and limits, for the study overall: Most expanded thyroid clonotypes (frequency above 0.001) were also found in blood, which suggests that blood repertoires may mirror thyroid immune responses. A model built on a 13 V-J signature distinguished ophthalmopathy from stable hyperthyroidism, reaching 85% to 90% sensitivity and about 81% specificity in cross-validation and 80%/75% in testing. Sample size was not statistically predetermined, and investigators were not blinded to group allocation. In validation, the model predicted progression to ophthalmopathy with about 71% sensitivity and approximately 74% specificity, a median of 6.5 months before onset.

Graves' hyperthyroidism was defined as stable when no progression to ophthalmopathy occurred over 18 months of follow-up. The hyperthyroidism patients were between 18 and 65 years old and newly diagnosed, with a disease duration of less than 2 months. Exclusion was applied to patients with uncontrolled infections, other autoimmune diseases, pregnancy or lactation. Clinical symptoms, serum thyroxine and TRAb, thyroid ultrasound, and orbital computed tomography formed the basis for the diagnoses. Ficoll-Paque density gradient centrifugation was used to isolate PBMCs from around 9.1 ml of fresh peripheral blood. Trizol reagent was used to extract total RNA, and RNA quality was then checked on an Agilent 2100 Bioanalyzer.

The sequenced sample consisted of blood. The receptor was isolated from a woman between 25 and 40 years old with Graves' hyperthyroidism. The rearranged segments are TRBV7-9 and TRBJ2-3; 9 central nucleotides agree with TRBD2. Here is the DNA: TGTGCCAGCAGCTTACCGACTAGCGGCCTTAGCACAGATACGCAGTATTTT. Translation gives CASSLPTSGLSTDTQYF.